This TCR beta chain was captured by sequencing in a study of blood T cell repertoires in COVID-19. The germline V gene encodes CDR1 SGHTA and CDR2 FQGNSA. The V end lost 1 base, the J end lost 1 base, and 7 bases lay between the germline ends. The CDR3 loop spans 14 amino acids. This clone was seen just once. TCRdb keeps only in-frame clones here, not all; method: immunoSEQ multiplex PCR. Of roughly 400,000 clones listed, about 88% are singletons. Sequencing was carried out using PBMCs or T cells enriched from blood (not recorded which). The TCR comes from a woman younger than 35 who had been exposed to COVID-19. The chain combines TRBV7-2 with TRBJ1-1; perhaps TRBD1 as D (5 bases). The CDR3 DNA reads TGTGCCAGCAGCTTAGGGGGCAAGAACACTGAAGCTTTCTTT. Its protein product is CASSLGGKNTEAFF.